These 23 T cell receptor beta chains came from one sample sequenced in a study of blood T cell repertoires in COVID-19. Generated by immunoSEQ multiplex PCR, the TCRdb table keeps only in-frame clones and is missing some. This table holds tens of thousands of clones, just under 75% found once. Sequencing used peripheral blood. The source is a man aged 70-80 years with COVID-19, enrolled during active disease.

There are a few counts of this clone. This chain uses TRBV19 with TRBJ1-5; the match to TRBD1 covers 9 bases. The CDR3 length is 16 residues. The germline V gene has CDR1 LNHDA and CDR2 SQIVND (reference sequence). J was trimmed by 9 bases and V by 5 bases; bases with no gene match: 14. The CDR3 protein is CASSPGQGIPKWPQHF. CDR3 in DNA: TGTGCCAGTAGTCCGGGACAGGGAATTCCTAAGTGGCCCCAGCATTTT.

The V gene is TRBV19, the J gene TRBJ2-6, with D possibly being TRBD1 (5 bases). The CDR3 is 17 residues long. Germline CDR1 LNHDA, CDR2 SQIVND (reference sequence). The V and J ends lost 5 bases and 0 bases respectively, with 14 bases between them. This CDR3 is CASSARQKSSGANVLTF. The CDR3 nucleotides read TGTGCCAGTAGTGCCCGACAGAAATCCTCTGGGGCCAACGTCCTGACTTTC.

The chain is built from TRBV5-4 and TRBJ2-7; the D gene is possibly TRBD2 (7 bases). CDR1 and CDR2 from the germline V gene are SGHNT and YYREEE (reference sequence). Deletions cut 4 bases from V and 4 bases from J, with 21 bases between. The CDR3 extends over 16 amino acids. As DNA, the CDR3 is TGTGCCAGCAGCGAGGAGTTTGGGGGGGCTATGTACGAGCAGTACTTC. Translating it yields CASSEEFGGAMYEQYF. Drawing the rest from reference TRBV5-4 and TRBJ2-7, the complete variable domain is ETGVTQSPTHLIKTRGQQVTLRCSSQSGHNTVSWYQQALGQGPQFIFQYYREEENGRGNFPPRFSGLQFPNYSSELNVNALELDDSALYLCASSEEFGGAMYEQYFGPGTRLTVT.

The chain has TRBV27 and TRBJ2-7; 7 bases agree with TRBD1. Germline CDR1 reads MNHEY; CDR2 reads SMNVEV (reference sequence). The length of the CDR3 is 17 residues. The V gene end was trimmed by 0 bases and the J gene end by 2 bases; junction bases not matched to a gene: 10. This chain's CDR3 is CASSLSSGTEVPYEQYF. In DNA, the CDR3 is TGTGCCAGCAGTTTATCTTCCGGGACAGAGGTCCCCTACGAGCAGTACTTC.

The chain recombines TRBV7-9 with TRBJ2-1, with a tentative D call TRBD2 (6 bases). This CDR3 region has 15 residues. V shed 5 bases and J shed 3 bases, with 14 bases lying between them. Looked up from germline, CDR1 is SEHNR and CDR2 is FQNEAQ (reference sequence). CDR3 sequence reads: CASSAPPGDYNEQFF. Written as DNA, the CDR3 is TGTGCCAGCAGCGCCCCTCCGGGGGACTACAATGAGCAGTTCTTC. The full variable domain, with the rest looked up from reference TRBV7-9 and TRBJ2-1, is DTGVSQNPRHKITKRGQNVTFRCDPISEHNRLYWYRQTLGQGPEFLTYFQNEAQLEKSRLLSDRFSAERPKGSFSTLEIQRTEQGDSAMYLCASSAPPGDYNEQFFGPGTRLTVL.

The gene calls are TRBV19 and TRBJ1-1; 9 bases match TRBD1. With 1 base clipped from V and 5 bases from J, the junction kept 5 bases outside the gene matches. The CDR3 extends over 15 amino acids. In germline, CDR1 is LNHDA, CDR2 SQIVND (reference sequence). CDR3 loop: CASSIVGQGRTEAFF. CDR3 coding DNA: TGTGCCAGTAGTATAGTAGGACAGGGGAGAACTGAAGCTTTCTTT.

Written as DNA, the CDR3 is TGCGCCAGCAGCCAGGGACAGGCCCTAGTAGAGCAGTACTTC. Encoded protein: CASSQGQALVEQYF. The V and J genes are TRBV4-3 and TRBJ2-7, with 8 bases matching TRBD1. The CDR3 is made up of 14 amino acids. Trimming removed 3 bases from V and 7 bases from J; junction bases left unmatched: 8. The germline CDR1 and CDR2 sequences are LGHNA and YSLEER.

The chain joins TRBV5-1 to TRBJ2-7, with D perhaps matching TRBD1 (5 bases). Between the trimmed V and J ends, which lost 2 bases and 1 base, there was a span of 7 bases. The CDR3 contains 13 residues. Germline-derived CDR1 and CDR2 are SGHRS and YFSETQ. The CDR3 loop is CASSLTGSYEQYF. The DNA for the CDR3 is TGCGCCAGCAGCTTAACAGGTTCCTACGAGCAGTACTTC.

The chain has TRBV5-8 and TRBJ2-7; weak D call: TRBD2 (7 bases). The CDR3 length is 16 residues. Between the trimmed V and J ends, which lost 0 bases and 2 bases, there was a span of 15 bases. The V gene's germline CDR1 is SGHTS and CDR2 YDEGEE. The CDR3 loop is CASSLGGGHTTYEQYF. DNA for the CDR3: TGTGCCAGCAGCTTGGGCGGGGGCCATACTACCTACGAGCAGTACTTC.

The chain employs TRBV5-1 and TRBJ2-3; D possibly corresponds to TRBD2 (5 bases). V dropped 1 base and J dropped 2 bases, with 8 bases sitting between them. The CDR3 has 14 residues. The V gene's germline CDR1 is SGHRS and CDR2 YFSETQ. The CDR3: CASSLPRDTDTQYF. The CDR3 nucleotides read TGCGCCAGCAGCTTGCCCCGGGACACAGATACGCAGTATTTT.

The V call is TRBV19, the J call TRBJ2-7; TRBD1 aligns across 7 bases. Germline V gives CDR1 LNHDA, CDR2 SQIVND (reference sequence). The trim removed 4 bases at V and 10 bases at J, leaving 4 bases unmatched. The CDR3 has 11 residues. The CDR3 DNA sequence: TGTGCCAGTAGTACTCGGGACAGACAGTACTTC. It yields the protein CASSTRDRQYF.

This clone was picked up one time. The rearrangement links TRBV2 to TRBJ1-1, with 8 bases aligning to TRBD1. Germline V gene lookup returns CDR1 SNHLY and CDR2 FYNNEI. V shed 0 bases and J 4 bases; nucleotides not matched to a gene: 10. This CDR3 region has 17 residues. CDR3 loop: CASSEARTGYDGTEAFF. CDR3 nucleotides: TGTGCCAGCAGTGAAGCGCGGACAGGGTATGATGGCACTGAAGCTTTCTTT.

The V and J genes are TRBV7-2 and TRBJ2-4, with D possibly matching TRBD1 (6 bases). The CDR3 has 13 residues. V lost 4 bases and J 6 bases, leaving 10 bases between the germline ends. Germline CDR1 and CDR2: SGHTA and FQGNSA. CDR3 coding DNA: TGTGCCAGCAGCTCTGGACAGACAAACATTCAGTACTTC. Its protein product is CASSSGQTNIQYF.

The chain couples TRBV18 to TRBJ2-3; TRBD1 matches 9 bases. From germline, CDR1 is KGHSH and CDR2 LQKENI. The V gene end was trimmed by 3 bases and the J gene end by 2 bases; junction bases not matched to a gene: 3. The CDR3 has 15 amino acids. The CDR3 protein is CASSPGTGSTDTQYF. As DNA, the CDR3 is TGTGCCAGCTCACCCGGGACAGGGTCCACAGATACGCAGTATTTT.

The genes are TRBV6-5 and TRBJ2-1, with 11 nucleotides matching TRBD2. CDR1 and CDR2 (germline): MNHEY, SVGAGI. CDR3 length equals 14 residues. V gave up 4 bases and J gave up 10 bases; unmatched junction bases: 6. CDR3 DNA sequence: TGTGCCAGCAGTTTAGCGGGAGGGATGCGGGAGCAGTTCTTC. Protein sequence: CASSLAGGMREQFF.

The gene calls are TRBV9 and TRBJ2-1; the match to TRBD2 covers 9 bases. Unmatched junction bases numbered 4, after V lost 7 bases and J lost 5 bases. The CDR3 totals 13 residues. Per the germline V gene, CDR1 is SGDLS and CDR2 is YYNGEE. CDR3 nucleotides: TGTGCCAGCGGCTCTAGCGGGGACAATGAGCAGTTCTTC. Residues: CASGSSGDNEQFF.

The chain carries TRBV11-2 and TRBJ2-1, with D possibly being TRBD1 (5 bases). The CDR3 totals 16 residues. The germline V gene has CDR1 SGHAT and CDR2 FQNNGV. The V end was cut by 1 base, the J end by 7 bases, with 17 bases between. The CDR3 sequence: CASSLALPGRGNEQFF. CDR3 DNA sequence: TGTGCCAGCAGCTTAGCCCTCCCTGGTAGGGGTAATGAGCAGTTCTTC.

This chain links TRBV18 with TRBJ1-2; D is possibly TRBD1 (5 bases). The CDR3 spans 14 residues. Germline CDR1 KGHSH, CDR2 LQKENI. V lost 1 base and J 4 bases, leaving 10 bases between the germline ends. The CDR3 is CASSPRAGLYGYTF. The CDR3 DNA is TGTGCCAGCTCACCACGGGCAGGGCTCTATGGCTACACCTTC.

This chain connects TRBV5-1 to TRBJ1-1; possible D gene TRBD1, 6 bases. Germline V CDR1 and CDR2: SGHRS, YFSETQ. The V and J ends lost 4 bases and 3 bases respectively, with 10 bases between them. The CDR3 extends over 13 amino acids. CDR3 region: CASSPSGDTEAFF. The DNA of the CDR3 is TGCGCCAGCAGCCCTTCAGGGGACACTGAAGCTTTCTTT.

The genes are TRBV7-9 and TRBJ1-1, with 7 bases aligning to TRBD1. V dropped 5 bases and J dropped 0; count of bases not matched to a gene: 3. The CDR3 length is 14 residues. Germline CDR1 SEHNR, CDR2 FQNEAQ (reference sequence). CDR3 DNA: TGTGCCAGCAGCCGGGACAGTATGAACACTGAAGCTTTCTTT. This translates into CASSRDSMNTEAFF.

This clone has only a few counts. This chain links TRBV28 with TRBJ2-7, with D possibly matching TRBD1 (5 bases). This CDR3 is 12 amino acids long. Per germline, CDR1 MDHEN and CDR2 SYDVKM. Trimming took off 5 bases at V and 3 bases at J, with 8 bases between the two ends. The CDR3 spells CASSPQGYEQYF. As DNA, the CDR3 is TGTGCCAGCAGTCCGCAGGGCTACGAGCAGTACTTC.

V and J are TRBV3-1 (or the pseudogene TRBV3-2) and TRBJ2-7; 11 nucleotides align to TRBD2. After removal of 0 bases from V and 2 bases from J, the junction contained 6 bases not matched to a gene. Germline V gene sequence: CDR1 LGHDT, CDR2 YNNKEL (reference sequence). The CDR3 is 17 amino acids. CDR3: CASSQEGLAASPYEQYF. The CDR3 nucleotides are TGTGCCAGCAGCCAAGAGGGACTAGCGGCAAGTCCCTACGAGCAGTACTTC.

This chain uses TRBV6-1 with TRBJ2-7; D ambiguous. The CDR3 has 13 residues. The V end lost 3 bases, the J end lost 7 bases, and 13 bases lay between the germline ends. CDR1 MNHNS and CDR2 SASEGT come from the germline V gene. CDR3 sequence: CASSEAPNREQYF. In DNA form, the CDR3 reads TGTGCCAGCAGTGAGGCTCCGAACCGAGAGCAGTACTTC.